The next 27 T cell receptor beta chains were all read from a single sample in a study of T cell repertoires in cytomegalovirus infection. These receptors have no known antigen. TCRdb processed the reads anew with MiXCR; each CDR3 protein has one entry. In the table there are 700,000 to 850,000 distinct CDR3 sequences, approximately 32% of which are singletons. This specimen consisted of cultured CD8+ T cells from PBMCs, obtained from culture after CMV antigen stimulation. The receptors were sampled from a human donor in good health (CMV status not recorded). Some clones in this sample may be carry-over from other donors' samples.

Note on this clonotype: The junction and the germline gene differ at one end; a read error may be behind it. The rearrangement uses TRBV7-2 and TRBJ2-1; D is perhaps TRBD1 (5 bases). This CDR3 has 16 residues. Germline loops: CDR1 SGHTA, CDR2 FQGNSA. This CDR3 reads CASNLAQGASYNEQFF. The CDR3 bases are TGTGCCAGCAACTTAGCCCAGGGTGCATCCTACAATGAGCAGTTCTTC.

This clonotype has a count of ten or more. The J gene is TRBJ1-5, the V gene TRBV7-8; possibly TRBD1 for D (6 bases). Germline assignment: CDR1 SGHVS and CDR2 FQNEAQ. CDR3 length: 15 residues. The V gene lost 0 bases and the J gene lost 2 bases, with 8 bases spanning the gap. CDR3 amino acids: CASSLASGGNQPQHF. The DNA for the CDR3 is TGTGCCAGCAGCTTAGCCTCAGGGGGCAATCAGCCCCAGCATTTT.

This clonotype has only a few counts. The chain joins TRBV11-1 to TRBJ1-2; possible D gene TRBD1, 6 bases. V lost 5 bases to trimming and J lost 4 bases, with 14 bases between them. CDR1 is SGHAT, CDR2 FQDESV, per germline (reference sequence). There are 14 residues in the CDR3. DNA of the CDR3: TGTGCCAGCAGCGATTCGGACAGCCCCTATGGCTACACCTTC. It codes for CASSDSDSPYGYTF.

This clonotype was counted a few times. V gene TRBV7-9 combines with J gene TRBJ1-1; TRBD1 might be the D (6 bases). The V gene lost 5 bases and the J gene lost 5 bases, with 21 bases spanning the gap. This CDR3 region has 16 residues. Germline V gene sequence: CDR1 SEHNR, CDR2 FQNEAQ (reference sequence). CDR3 in DNA: TGTGCCAGCAGCCAAAACCCCCGTGCAGGGGTTACTGAAGCTTTCTTT. The encoded protein is CASSQNPRAGVTEAFF.

Ten or more counts support this clonotype. The chain combines TRBV12-3 or TRBV12-4 with TRBJ2-1, with 8 bases lining up with TRBD2. This CDR3 has 15 residues. J gave up 2 bases and V 5 bases, and 5 bases lay outside the gene matches. CDR3 DNA: TGTGCCAGCAGTCCTCTAGCGGGTGCCTACAATGAGCAGTTCTTC. This codes for CASSPLAGAYNEQFF.

The chain links TRBV6-5 to TRBJ1-1, with D perhaps TRBD1 (6 bases). The length of the CDR3 is 15 residues. V shed 0 bases and J shed 8 bases, with 16 bases lying between them. Germline loops: CDR1 MNHEY, CDR2 SVGAGI. The CDR3 protein is CASSYSPPGGQEAFF. DNA of the CDR3: TGTGCCAGCAGTTACTCCCCCCCCGGGGGGCAGGAAGCTTTCTTT.

CDR3 DNA sequence: TGTGCCAGCAGCTTTAGCGGGGGGTTATATAGCTCCTACAATGAGCAGTTCTTC. This codes for CASSFSGGLYSSYNEQFF. V usage is TRBV6-2 or TRBV6-3 and J usage is TRBJ2-1; 10 nucleotides match TRBD2. V lost 6 bases to trimming and J lost 0 bases; unmatched junction nucleotides: 11. The CDR3 consists of 18 residues. Germline V lookup: CDR1 MNHEY, CDR2 SVGEGT.

This clonotype was detected only a few times. The CDR3 coding sequence is TGTGCCAGCAGCACGAGGGGGGGCGGCTACAATGAGCAGTTCTTC. This sequence encodes CASSTRGGGYNEQFF. The chain carries TRBV5-4 and TRBJ2-1, with a tentative D call TRBD2 (7 bases). Per the germline V gene, CDR1 is SGHNT and CDR2 is YYREEE (reference sequence). The CDR3 runs to 15 residues. Trimming pared 4 bases from V and 3 bases from J, leaving 14 bases between.

The table lists this clonotype with a few counts. The chain is built from TRBV12-3 or TRBV12-4 and TRBJ2-3, with 7 bases matching TRBD1. The CDR3 spans 15 residues. With V trimmed by 6 bases and J by 4 bases, 10 bases remained unmatched. The CDR3 region has the DNA TGTGCCAGCAGCCCAGGACAGGCGAAGTCAGATACGCAGTATTTT. This translates into CASSPGQAKSDTQYF.

The chain combines TRBV12-3 or TRBV12-4 with TRBJ2-2; either TRBD1 or TRBD2 may fit D (5 bases each). V lost 2 bases, J lost 3 bases, and 13 bases lay in between. This CDR3 is 16 amino acids long. The CDR3 is CASSLLGPTYTGELFF. The CDR3 coding sequence is TGTGCCAGCAGTTTACTGGGACCGACCTACACCGGGGAGCTGTTTTTT.

The rearrangement uses TRBV28 and TRBJ2-5; maybe TRBD2 (7 bases). This CDR3 is built from 17 residues. V gave up 8 bases and J gave up 4 bases, with 26 bases separating them. Per the germline V gene, CDR1 is MDHEN and CDR2 is SYDVKM. The CDR3 DNA reads TGTGCCAGCTCCTGGATTCTGAAGGGGGGGCTGGGAGAGACCCAGTACTTC. It translates to CASSWILKGGLGETQYF.

As concerns this clonotype: A much larger clone differs from this one at a single base, so this may be a read error. The V and J genes are TRBV7-6 and TRBJ2-7, with D possibly matching TRBD1 (6 bases). From germline, CDR1 is SGHVS and CDR2 FNYEAQ. The CDR3 runs to 16 residues. DNA for the CDR3: TGTGCCAGCAGCTCAACCCCCAGACAGGCCTCCTACGAGCTGTACTTC. Translating it yields CASSSTPRQASYELYF.

There are a few counts of this clonotype. The J gene is TRBJ1-4, the V gene TRBV19; D unresolved. V was shortened by 3 bases and J by 0 bases, with 8 bases between the two germline ends. Germline V gene data show CDR1 as LNHDA and CDR2 as SQIVND (reference sequence). This CDR3 spans 15 amino acids. The CDR3 DNA reads TGTGCCAGTAGTATGTACATATCAACTAATGAAAAACTGTTTTTT. It translates to CASSMYISTNEKLFF.

The V gene is TRBV9, the J gene TRBJ1-6; D unclear. The ends were cut back, 3 bases at V and 9 bases at J, with 16 bases in the middle. From germline, CDR1 is SGDLS and CDR2 YYNGEE. CDR3 length: 15 residues. DNA for the CDR3: TGTGCCAGCAGCGAGGACCTAAACGGCGGTTCACCCCTCCACTTT. It is translated as CASSEDLNGGSPLHF. The whole variable domain, remainder taken from reference TRBV9 and TRBJ1-6, is DSGVTQTPKHLITATGQRVTLRCSPRSGDLSVYWYQQSLDQGLQFLIQYYNGEERAKGNILERFSAQQFPDLHSELNLSSLELGDSALYFCASSEDLNGGSPLHFGNGTRLTVT.

V and J are TRBV3-1 and TRBJ1-5; D is unresolved. Trimming took off 0 bases at V and 1 base at J, with 10 bases between the two ends. The CDR3 has 16 residues. Germline lookup yields CDR1 LGHDT and CDR2 YNNKEL (reference sequence). This chain's CDR3 is CASSQEVGRSNQPQHF. The CDR3 DNA sequence: TGTGCCAGCAGCCAAGAGGTGGGGAGGAGCAATCAGCCCCAGCATTTT.

The genes are TRBV20-1 and TRBJ1-5; 7 bases fit TRBD1. J lost 2 bases, V lost 5 bases, and 9 bases had no gene match. This CDR3 is 15 amino acids long. Germline CDR1 reads DFQATT; CDR2 reads SNEGSKA (reference sequence). The CDR3 DNA reads TGCAGTGCTCAACGACAGGGAGGGGGCAATCAGCCCCAGCATTTT. Translating gives CSAQRQGGGNQPQHF.

This clonotype has at least ten counts. The chain recombines TRBV7-9 with TRBJ1-6; no reliable D call. The V end lost 10 bases, the J end lost 2 bases, and 15 bases lay between the germline ends. The CDR3 contains 15 residues. From germline, CDR1 is SEHNR and CDR2 FQNEAQ (reference sequence). CDR3 coding DNA: TGTGCCACCCACCCGTACGAGGCCTATAATTCACCCCTCCACTTT. It yields the protein CATHPYEAYNSPLHF.

This clonotype was seen only a few times. The J gene is TRBJ2-3, the V gene TRBV2; 7 nucleotides match TRBD1. The CDR3 length is 17 residues. Trimming at V came to 0 bases and at J to 4 bases, leaving 10 bases not matched to a gene. CDR1 and CDR2 from the germline V gene are SNHLY and FYNNEI. The CDR3 DNA reads TGTGCCAGCAGTGAAGCTGGTACAGGGGAATGGCCAGATACGCAGTATTTT. Translated: CASSEAGTGEWPDTQYF. The full variable domain, its missing parts supplied by reference TRBV2 and TRBJ2-3, is EPEVTQTPSHQVTQMGQEVILRCVPISNHLYFYWYRQILGQKVEFLVSFYNNEISEKSEIFDDQFSVERPDGSNFTLKIRSTKLEDSAMYFCASSEAGTGEWPDTQYFGPGTRLTVL.

This clonotype was seen ten or more times. J is TRBJ1-5 and V is TRBV7-2; possibly TRBD1 for D (6 bases). CDR1 and CDR2 (germline): SGHTA, FQGNSA. This CDR3 region has 14 residues. The V end was cut by 5 bases, the J end by 4 bases, with 12 bases between. CDR3 in DNA: TGTGCCAGCAGCCGACACAGGGTGAATCAGCCCCAGCATTTT. This gives the protein CASSRHRVNQPQHF.

This clonotype occurred many times. The rearrangement joins TRBV7-6 to TRBJ2-7; D uncertain. This CDR3 contains 12 residues. Looked up from germline, CDR1 is SGHVS and CDR2 is FNYEAQ. The V and J ends lost 0 bases and 7 bases respectively, with 7 bases between them. The CDR3 is CASSLAGKEQYF. CDR3 nucleotides: TGTGCCAGCAGCTTAGCAGGCAAGGAGCAGTACTTC.

The gene calls are TRBV10-1 and TRBJ2-3, with TRBD2 matching over 12 bases. CDR3 length: 16 amino acids. Looked up from germline, CDR1 is WNHNN and CDR2 is SYGVQD (reference sequence). V lost 5 bases and J lost 3; bases outside the gene matches: 6. CDR3 amino acids: CASSKLAGGETDTQYF. CDR3 DNA: TGCGCCAGCAGTAAACTAGCGGGGGGCGAGACAGATACGCAGTATTTT.

In its sample, this clonotype was seen a few times. This sequence joins TRBV4-1 and TRBJ2-7; TRBD1 matches 8 bases. In germline, CDR1 is MGHRA, CDR2 YSYEKL. Trimming removed 2 bases from V and 0 bases from J; junction bases left unmatched: 9. The CDR3 loop spans 17 amino acids. The CDR3 loop is CASSQPSSDRDSYEQYF. CDR3 bases: TGCGCCAGCAGCCAACCGAGCTCGGACAGGGACTCCTACGAGCAGTACTTC.

This clonotype showed up just a few times. This rearrangement joins TRBV2 to TRBJ1-1; possibly TRBD1 for D (6 bases). The V end was cut by 8 bases, the J end by 1 base, with 14 bases between. CDR1 and CDR2 from the germline V gene are SNHLY and FYNNEI. The CDR3 covers 14 residues. The CDR3 region is CASPKGESNTEAFF. The CDR3 DNA reads as TGTGCCAGCCCGAAGGGGGAGTCGAACACTGAAGCTTTCTTT.

A few counts support this clonotype. V and J are TRBV6-5 and TRBJ1-1, with D tentatively TRBD1 (5 bases). Germline V gives CDR1 MNHEY, CDR2 SVGAGI. V was cut by 7 bases and J by 1 base, with 13 bases left in between. The CDR3 is 14 residues long. CDR3 bases: TGTGCCAGCATCTCTCGGGGGTCGAACACTGAAGCTTTCTTT. Its translation is CASISRGSNTEAFF.

In this sample, this clonotype turned up many times. This chain uses TRBV6-1 with TRBJ2-1; no clear D gene. The CDR3 consists of 13 residues. Germline V gene sequence: CDR1 MNHNS, CDR2 SASEGT. Trimming took off 0 bases at V and 10 bases at J, with 10 bases between the two ends. Written as DNA, the CDR3 is TGTGCCAGCAGTGAAGCCCTGATCGGAGAGCAGTTCTTC. As protein: CASSEALIGEQFF.

The chain couples TRBV11-2 to TRBJ2-3; 11 bases fit TRBD2. The CDR3 has 18 amino acids. Trimming cost V 2 bases and J 0 bases; bases outside gene matches: 7. The germline V gene encodes CDR1 SGHAT and CDR2 FQNNGV. For the CDR3, the DNA is TGTGCCAGCAGCTTACTAGCGGGGGGACCTCTGAGCACAGATACGCAGTATTTT. Protein sequence: CASSLLAGGPLSTDTQYF. The full variable domain, in which reference TRBV11-2 and TRBJ2-3 provide the parts outside the CDR3, is EAGVAQSPRYKIIEKRQSVAFWCNPISGHATLYWYQQILGQGPKLLIQFQNNGVVDDSQLPKDRFSAERLKGVDSTLKIQPAKLEDSAVYLCASSLLAGGPLSTDTQYFGPGTRLTVL.

The V gene is TRBV4-1, the J gene TRBJ2-1; perhaps TRBD2 as D (7 bases). Germline values: CDR1 MGHRA, CDR2 YSYEKL. The germline V and J ends were trimmed by 5 bases and 9 bases, with 17 bases remaining between them. The CDR3 is 14 residues long. CDR3 residues: CASSKGGVGGEQFF. CDR3 sequence (DNA): TGCGCCAGCAGCAAGGGGGGGGTGGGGGGTGAGCAGTTCTTC.